The TCR beta chain described here comes from a study of T cells and Merkel cell carcinoma outcomes. TCRdb's copy holds only in-frame clones and misses some; the assay was immunoSEQ multiplex PCR. The sample has around 6,000 clones, under 80% seen once. This clone has only a few counts. CDR1 KGHSH and CDR2 LQKENI come from the germline V gene. Trimming removed 4 bases from V and 0 bases from J; junction bases left unmatched: 8. The CDR3 consists of 17 residues. The sequence was collected from a human donor with Merkel cell carcinoma. Some clones in this sample may be carry-over from other donors' samples. The specimen was tumor tissue from Merkel cell carcinoma. V is TRBV18 and J is TRBJ1-1; 10 nucleotides align to TRBD1. The CDR3 protein is CASSRQGAGPLNTEAFF. The CDR3, as DNA: TGTGCCAGCTCACGACAGGGGGCAGGACCCTTGAACACTGAAGCTTTCTTT.